This T cell receptor (beta chain) was identified in a study of vaccination effects on CD4 cells after COVID-19. On the study more broadly: Each participant received a vaccine that was either BNT162b2 or mRNA-1273, given as two doses. Study results and caveats: Just 1 of 255 vaccine-induced clones in healthy recipients was cross-reactive.

V lost 6 bases, J lost 5 bases, and 5 bases stayed unmatched. The germline V gene has CDR1 KGHSH and CDR2 LQKENI. This CDR3 is built from 13 residues. In this sample, this clone turned up a few times. Its specificity is not known. Viral peptide pools were used in the ViraFEST assay to expand antigen-specific CD4+ T cells, and sequencing came afterward. Isolation of CD4+ T cells took place after 10 days of culture. Having tested negative for nucleocapsid antibodies, the vaccine recipients showed no prior SARS-CoV-2 infection. Cultures received IL-2 medium that replaced half the medium on days 3 and 7. Repertoires were generated with immunoSEQ multiplex PCR, while TCRdb's copy carries only in-frame clones and drops some. The top ten hold more than 9% of the sample, which has around 79,000 clones, about 79% seen once.

Material: CD4+ T cells from PBMCs cultured with SARS-CoV-2 spike peptides, obtained before COVID-19 vaccination. The clonotype comes from a human donor who received a COVID-19 vaccine. The chain recombines TRBV18 with TRBJ1-2; 8 bases fit TRBD1. This chain's CDR3 is CASSGDRLYGYTF. The DNA for the CDR3 is TGTGCCAGCTCGGGGGACAGGCTGTATGGCTACACCTTC.